This T cell receptor (beta chain) originates from a study of blood T cell repertoires in COVID-19. Study summary: T cells, B-cell-depleted T cells, or PBMCs supplied cDNA or gDNA.

The CDR3 is 14 residues long. Germline V gene sequence: CDR1 LGHDT, CDR2 YNNKEL (reference sequence). The J segment lost 9 bases and the V segment lost 4 bases, leaving 9 bases of the junction unmatched. As processed by the authors: Quantification of nucleated cells was approximated via reference gene primer amplification. Assay: immunoSEQ multiplex PCR; the TCRdb copy retains only in-frame clones and omits some. D and trimming were read from the DNA, whereas the V and J calls and clone size are those reported in that table. Of approximately 210,000 clones detected, approximately 91% appear once; the ten largest clones hold more than 4.5%.

Sequencing was performed on peripheral blood. The source of this sequence is a woman aged 40 to 50 with acute or convalescent COVID-19. This rearrangement joins TRBV3-1 (or the pseudogene TRBV3-2) to TRBJ2-4; TRBD1 aligns across 7 bases. Here the CDR3 DNA reads TGTGCCAGCAGCCCCTCGCCGGGACAGCTCATTCAGTACTTC. Translating gives CASSPSPGQLIQYF.